What follows is one T cell receptor beta chain and its context. The antigen remains unidentified. The CDR3 totals 16 residues. Trimming removed 4 bases from V and 8 bases from J, with 19 bases in between. The germline V gene has CDR1 SGDLS and CDR2 YYNGEE. This record comes from a study of cytomegalovirus exposure and HLA in healthy donors. General study results and limits: A list of roughly 160 TCR beta chains associated with cytomegalovirus was given. In vitro checks showed that a few CMV-associated chains really do target CMV antigens.

Some clones are missing from TCRdb's copy, which holds only in-frame ones; the method was immunoSEQ multiplex PCR. This sample has about 140,000 clones; 84% occur once, and the top ten carry over 1.3%. V and J are TRBV9 and TRBJ1-6; a possible D gene is TRBD1 (5 bases). The receptor was derived from a woman in her 30s in good health and CMV-seronegative. The source material was PBMCs. The chain's CDR3 is CASSKETDRTHSPLHF. CDR3 sequence (DNA): TGTGCCAGCAGCAAAGAGACAGATCGAACCCATTCACCCCTCCACTTT.